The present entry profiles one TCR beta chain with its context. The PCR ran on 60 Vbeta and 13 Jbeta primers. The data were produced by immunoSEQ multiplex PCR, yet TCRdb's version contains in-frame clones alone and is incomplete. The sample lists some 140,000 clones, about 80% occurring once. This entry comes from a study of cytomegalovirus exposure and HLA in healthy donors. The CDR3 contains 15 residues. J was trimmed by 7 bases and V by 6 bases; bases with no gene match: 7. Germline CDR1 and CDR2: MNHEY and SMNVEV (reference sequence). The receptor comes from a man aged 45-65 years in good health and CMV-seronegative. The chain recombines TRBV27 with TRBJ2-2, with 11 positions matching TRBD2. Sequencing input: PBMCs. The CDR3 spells CASRQLAGAYGELFF. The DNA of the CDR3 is TGTGCCAGCAGACAACTAGCGGGAGCTTACGGGGAGCTGTTTTTT.